A selection of T cell receptor beta chains follows, all from one sample in a study of beta chain features in type 1 diabetes. The table came from immunoSEQ multiplex PCR; TCRdb's copy has only in-frame clones and leaves some out. The table shows a few hundred thousand clones, with about 15% occurring only once. The source material was naive CD4+ T cells from blood. These receptors were obtained from a man aged 30 to 39 with type 1 diabetes. The CDR3 runs from the conserved cysteine through the conserved F or W. D genes are given only for firm matches. Clone sizes are given selectively: once, few, many, or a class where the clone is expanded.

TRBJ1-6 | TRBD1 | TRBV19 | few | CATSTGGTYNSPLHF | TGTGCCACTTCGACAGGGGGTACCTATAATTCACCCCTCCACTTT
TRBJ1-1 | . | TRBV5-6 | . | CASSTVDTEAFF | TGTGCCAGCAGCACGGTGGACACTGAAGCTTTCTTT
TRBJ1-3 | TRBD1 | TRBV4-2 | . | CASSQETGLIRETIYF | TGTGCCAGCAGCCAAGAGACAGGGCTGATACGTGAGACCATATATTTT
TRBJ1-1 | . | TRBV29-1 | few | CSVELDSRNTEAFF | TGCAGCGTCGAATTGGACAGCAGGAACACTGAAGCTTTCTTT
TRBJ2-1 | TRBD1 | TRBV6-1 | few | CASTEDREDEQFF | TGTGCCAGCACTGAGGACAGGGAGGATGAGCAGTTCTTC
TRBJ1-1 | . | TRBV27 | few | CASRRFQGVHTEAFF | TGTGCCAGCAGACGATTCCAGGGTGTGCACACTGAAGCTTTCTTT
TRBJ2-7 | TRBD2 | TRBV19 | few | CASTSSGRPYEQYF | TGTGCCAGTACCTCTAGCGGGAGACCCTACGAGCAGTACTTC
TRBJ2-1 | TRBD1 | TRBV7-2 | . | CASSLRDRGLIGEQFF | TGTGCCAGCAGCCTCCGGGACAGGGGTTTAATTGGTGAGCAGTTCTTC
TRBJ2-7 | TRBD1 | TRBV5-6 | . | CASSLARQGRTYEQYF | TGTGCCAGCAGCTTGGCCCGACAGGGAAGGACATACGAGCAGTACTTC
TRBJ1-1 | . | TRBV6-5 | few | CASSFDRNTEAFF | TGTGCCAGCAGTTTCGACAGAAACACTGAAGCTTTCTTT
TRBJ2-1 | TRBD2 | TRBV10-3 | . | CASGGGRDSYNEQFF | TGTGCCTCCGGGGGAGGGAGGGACTCCTACAATGAGCAGTTCTTC
TRBJ2-5 | . | TRBV5-4 | . | CASSLAMRTGPQETQYF | TGTGCCAGCAGCTTGGCCATGAGAACAGGCCCTCAAGAGACCCAGTACTTC
TRBJ1-5 | . | TRBV12-5 | few | CASGRTADQPQHF | TGTGCTAGTGGGAGGACAGCGGATCAGCCCCAGCATTTT
TRBJ2-3 | TRBD2 | TRBV7-9 | . | CASSSTSGNTDTQYF | TGTGCCAGCAGCTCGACTAGCGGGAACACAGATACGCAGTATTTT
TRBJ2-7 | TRBD1 | TRBV28 | . | CASSPPRQGVGEQYF | TGTGCCAGCAGTCCGCCGAGGCAGGGGGTGGGGGAGCAGTACTTC
TRBJ1-6 | TRBD1 | TRBV7-9 | few | CASSLDRGQSPLHF | TGTGCCAGCAGCTTAGACAGGGGGCAGTCACCCCTCCACTTT
TRBJ1-1 | . | TRBV15 | . | CATSRQMNTEAFF | TGTGCCACCAGCAGACAGATGAACACTGAAGCTTTCTTT